The TCR beta chain under discussion was sequenced for a study of blood T cell repertoires in COVID-19. V was shortened by 1 base and J by 3 bases, with 9 bases between the two germline ends. This CDR3 has 14 amino acids. Germline V gene data show CDR1 as SGHTA and CDR2 as FQGNSA. Authors' processing steps: Counts of nucleated cells, estimated from reference gene primer amplification, were obtained. Measured with immunoSEQ multiplex PCR; TCRdb has only the in-frame clones, and not every one. From that table come the V and J calls and clone size; the DNA was used to work out D and trimming. This table holds 100,000 to 150,000 clones, around 83% found once.

The sample taken for sequencing was peripheral blood. The rearrangement joins TRBV7-2 to TRBJ1-1; no definite D call. This receptor was taken from an elderly man with active or convalescent COVID-19. This chain's CDR3 is CASSLVYGDTEAFF. For the CDR3, the DNA is TGTGCCAGCAGCTTAGTATACGGGGACACTGAAGCTTTCTTT.